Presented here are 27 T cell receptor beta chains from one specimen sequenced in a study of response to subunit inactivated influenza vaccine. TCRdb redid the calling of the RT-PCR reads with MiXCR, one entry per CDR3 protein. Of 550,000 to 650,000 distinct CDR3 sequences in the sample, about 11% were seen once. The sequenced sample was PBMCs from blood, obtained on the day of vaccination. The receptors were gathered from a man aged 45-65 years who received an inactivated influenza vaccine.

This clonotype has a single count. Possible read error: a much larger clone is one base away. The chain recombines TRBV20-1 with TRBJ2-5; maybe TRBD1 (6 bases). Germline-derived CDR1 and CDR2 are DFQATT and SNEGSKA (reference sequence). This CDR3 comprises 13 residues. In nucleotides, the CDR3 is TGCAGTGCTAGCAGGACAGTCCAAGAGGCCCAGTACTTC. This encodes CSASRTVQEAQYF.

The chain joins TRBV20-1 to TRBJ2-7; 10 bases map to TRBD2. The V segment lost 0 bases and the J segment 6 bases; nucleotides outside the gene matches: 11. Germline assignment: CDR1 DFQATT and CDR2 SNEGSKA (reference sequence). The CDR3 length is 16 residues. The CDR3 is CSARDGRLAGAVEQYF. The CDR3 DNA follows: TGCAGTGCTAGAGATGGTAGGCTAGCGGGAGCCGTCGAGCAGTACTTC.

The CDR3 nucleotides read TGCGCCAGCAGCTTAGACGTACAGGGGGGAGGGACTGAAGCTTTCTTT. This gives the protein CASSLDVQGGGTEAFF. This chain joins TRBV5-1 and TRBJ1-1, with 8 bases lining up with TRBD1. V shed 2 bases, J shed 5 bases, and the junction held 11 bases outside the gene matches. This CDR3 comprises 16 residues. The germline gives CDR1 SGHRS, CDR2 YFSETQ.

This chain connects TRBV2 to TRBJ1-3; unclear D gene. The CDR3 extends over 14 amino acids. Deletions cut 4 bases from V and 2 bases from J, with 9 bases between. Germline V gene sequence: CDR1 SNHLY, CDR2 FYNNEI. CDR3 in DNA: TGTGCCAGCAGTGTTAGACGCACTGGAAACACCATATATTTT. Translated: CASSVRRTGNTIYF.

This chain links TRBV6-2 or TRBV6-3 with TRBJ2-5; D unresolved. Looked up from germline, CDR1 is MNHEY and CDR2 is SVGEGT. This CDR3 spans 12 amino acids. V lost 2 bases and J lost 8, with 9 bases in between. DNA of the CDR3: TGTGCCAGCAGTTACCCCGGGTATACCCAGTACTTC. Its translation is CASSYPGYTQYF.

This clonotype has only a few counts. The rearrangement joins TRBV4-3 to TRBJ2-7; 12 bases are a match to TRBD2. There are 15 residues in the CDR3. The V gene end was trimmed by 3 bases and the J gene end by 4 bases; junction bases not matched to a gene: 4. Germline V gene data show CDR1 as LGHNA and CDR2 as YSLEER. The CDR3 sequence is CASSQAGTSGYEQYF. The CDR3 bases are TGCGCCAGCAGCCAGGCCGGGACTAGCGGGTACGAGCAGTACTTC.

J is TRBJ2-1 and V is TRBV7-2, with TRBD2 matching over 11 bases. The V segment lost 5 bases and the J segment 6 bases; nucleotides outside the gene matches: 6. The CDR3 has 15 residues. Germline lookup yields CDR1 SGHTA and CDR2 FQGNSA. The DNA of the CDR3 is TGTGCCAGCAGCGCAACTAGCGGGAGTCTCAATGAGCAGTTCTTC. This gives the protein CASSATSGSLNEQFF.

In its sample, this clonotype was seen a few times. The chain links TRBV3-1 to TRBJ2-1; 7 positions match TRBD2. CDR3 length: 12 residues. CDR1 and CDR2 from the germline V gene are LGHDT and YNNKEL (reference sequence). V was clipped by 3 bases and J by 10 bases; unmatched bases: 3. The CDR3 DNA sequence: TGTGCCAGCAGCCACCCTAGCGGAGAGCAGTTCTTC. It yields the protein CASSHPSGEQFF.

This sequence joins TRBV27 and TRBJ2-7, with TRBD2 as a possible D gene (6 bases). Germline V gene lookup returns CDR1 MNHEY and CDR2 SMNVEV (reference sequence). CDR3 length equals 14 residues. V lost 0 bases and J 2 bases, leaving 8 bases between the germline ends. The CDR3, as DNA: TGTGCCAGCAGTTTATCGGCGGGAACCTACGAGCAGTACTTC. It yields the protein CASSLSAGTYEQYF.

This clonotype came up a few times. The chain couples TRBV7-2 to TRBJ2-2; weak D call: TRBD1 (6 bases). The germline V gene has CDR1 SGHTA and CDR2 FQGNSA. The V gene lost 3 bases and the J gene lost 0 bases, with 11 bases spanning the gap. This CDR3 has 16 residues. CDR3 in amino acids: CASSFDRPANTGELFF. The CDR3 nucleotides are TGTGCCAGCAGCTTTGACAGGCCCGCGAACACCGGGGAGCTGTTTTTT.

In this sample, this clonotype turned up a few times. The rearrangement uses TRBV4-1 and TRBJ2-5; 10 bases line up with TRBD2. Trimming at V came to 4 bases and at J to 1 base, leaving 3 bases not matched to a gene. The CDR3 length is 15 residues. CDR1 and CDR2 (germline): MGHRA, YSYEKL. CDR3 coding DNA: TGCGCCAGCAGCCTGATAGCGGGAGGCCAAGAGACCCAGTACTTC. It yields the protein CASSLIAGGQETQYF.

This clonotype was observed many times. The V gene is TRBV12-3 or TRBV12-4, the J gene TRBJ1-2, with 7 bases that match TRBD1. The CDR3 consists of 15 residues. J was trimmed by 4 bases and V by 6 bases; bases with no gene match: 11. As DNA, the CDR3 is TGTGCCAGCAGCCCAGGGACAAGGGGGCTCTATGGCTACACCTTC. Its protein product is CASSPGTRGLYGYTF.

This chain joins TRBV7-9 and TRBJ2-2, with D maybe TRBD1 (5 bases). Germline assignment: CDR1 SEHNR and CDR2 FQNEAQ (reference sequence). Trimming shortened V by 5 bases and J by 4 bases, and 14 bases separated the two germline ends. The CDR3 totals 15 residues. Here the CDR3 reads CASSPIRVATGELFF. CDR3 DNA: TGTGCCAGCAGCCCTATCAGGGTAGCCACCGGGGAGCTGTTTTTT.

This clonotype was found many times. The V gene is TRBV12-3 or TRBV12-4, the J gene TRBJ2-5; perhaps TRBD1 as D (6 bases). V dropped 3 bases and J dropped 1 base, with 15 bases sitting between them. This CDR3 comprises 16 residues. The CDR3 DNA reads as TGTGCCAGCAGTTTGGTACCAGGGGTCATCCAAGAGACCCAGTACTTC. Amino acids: CASSLVPGVIQETQYF.

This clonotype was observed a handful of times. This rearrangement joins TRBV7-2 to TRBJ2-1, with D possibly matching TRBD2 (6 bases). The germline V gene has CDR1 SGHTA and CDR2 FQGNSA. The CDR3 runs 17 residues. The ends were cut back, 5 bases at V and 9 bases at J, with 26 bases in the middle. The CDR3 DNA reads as TGTGCCAGCAGCGCCACTCCTACTAGCCCCCCAATTCCTGAGCAGTTCTTC. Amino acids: CASSATPTSPPIPEQFF.

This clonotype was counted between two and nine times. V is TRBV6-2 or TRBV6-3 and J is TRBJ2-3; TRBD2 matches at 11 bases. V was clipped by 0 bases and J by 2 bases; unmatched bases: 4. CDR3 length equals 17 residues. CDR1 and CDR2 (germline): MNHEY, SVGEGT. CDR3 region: CASSYSTLAGVTDTQYF. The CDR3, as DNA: TGTGCCAGCAGTTACTCAACACTAGCGGGGGTCACAGATACGCAGTATTTT.

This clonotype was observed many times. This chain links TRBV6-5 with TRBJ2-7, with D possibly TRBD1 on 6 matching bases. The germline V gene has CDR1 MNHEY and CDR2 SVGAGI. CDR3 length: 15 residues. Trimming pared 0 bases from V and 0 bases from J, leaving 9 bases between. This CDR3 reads CASSYSSGDSYEQYF. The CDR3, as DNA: TGTGCCAGCAGTTACTCCTCAGGGGACTCCTACGAGCAGTACTTC.

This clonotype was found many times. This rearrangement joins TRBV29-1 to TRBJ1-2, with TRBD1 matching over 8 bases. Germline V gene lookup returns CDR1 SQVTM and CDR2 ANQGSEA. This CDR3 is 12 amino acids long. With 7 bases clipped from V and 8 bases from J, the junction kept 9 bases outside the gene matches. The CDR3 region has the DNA TGCAGCGCGATGGGACAGGTGGAAGGCTACACCTTC. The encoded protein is CSAMGQVEGYTF.

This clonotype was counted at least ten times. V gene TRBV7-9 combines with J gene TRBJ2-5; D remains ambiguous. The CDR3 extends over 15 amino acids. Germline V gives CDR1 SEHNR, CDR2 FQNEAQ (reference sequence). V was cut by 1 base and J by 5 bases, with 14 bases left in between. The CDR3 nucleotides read TGTGCCAGCAGCTTAGAGTCCGGGCTTGGCGAGACCCAGTACTTC. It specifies CASSLESGLGETQYF.

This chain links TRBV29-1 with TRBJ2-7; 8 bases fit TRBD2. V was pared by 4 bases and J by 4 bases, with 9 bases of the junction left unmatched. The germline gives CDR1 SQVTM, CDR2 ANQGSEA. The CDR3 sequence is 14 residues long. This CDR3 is CSVAGGQRSYEQYF. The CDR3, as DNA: TGCAGCGTTGCGGGAGGGCAGAGAAGTTACGAGCAGTACTTC.

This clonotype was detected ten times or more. CDR3 DNA sequence: TGTGCCAGCAGCCCGACTAGCGGCTATACAGATACGCAGTATTTT. As protein: CASSPTSGYTDTQYF. The rearrangement joins TRBV3-1 to TRBJ2-3; TRBD2 matches at 9 bases. Germline V gene data show CDR1 as LGHDT and CDR2 as YNNKEL (reference sequence). This CDR3 has 15 residues. V trimming: 4 bases; J trimming: 3 bases; junction bases outside the gene matches: 5.

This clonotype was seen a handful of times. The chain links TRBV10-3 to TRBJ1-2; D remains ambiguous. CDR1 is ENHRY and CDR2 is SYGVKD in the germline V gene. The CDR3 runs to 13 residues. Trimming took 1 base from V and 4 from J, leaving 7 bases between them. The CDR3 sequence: CAISEWAVYGYTF. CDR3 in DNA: TGTGCCATCAGTGAGTGGGCAGTCTATGGCTACACCTTC.

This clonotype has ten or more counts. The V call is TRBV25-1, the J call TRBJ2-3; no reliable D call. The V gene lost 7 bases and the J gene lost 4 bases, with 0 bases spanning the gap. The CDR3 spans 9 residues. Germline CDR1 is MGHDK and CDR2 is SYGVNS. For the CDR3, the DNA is TGTGCCAGCACAGATACGCAGTATTTT. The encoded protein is CASTDTQYF.

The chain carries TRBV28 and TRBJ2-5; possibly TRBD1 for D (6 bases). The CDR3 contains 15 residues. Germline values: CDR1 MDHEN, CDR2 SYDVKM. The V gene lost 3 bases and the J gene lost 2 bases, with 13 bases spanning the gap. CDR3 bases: TGTGCCAGCAGTTTGGGGGCAGCCACTCAAGAGACCCAGTACTTC. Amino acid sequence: CASSLGAATQETQYF. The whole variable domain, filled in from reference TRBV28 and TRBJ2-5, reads DVKVTQSSRYLVKRTGEKVFLECVQDMDHENMFWYRQDPGLGLRLIYFSYDVKMKEKGDIPEGYSVSREKKERFSLILESASTNQTSMYLCASSLGAATQETQYFGPGTRLLVL.

CDR3 coding DNA: TGTGCCACCAGCAGAGATCTAGCGGGACAGGGGACTGAAGCTTTCTTT. Its translation is CATSRDLAGQGTEAFF. The genes are TRBV15 and TRBJ1-1, with TRBD1 matching over 10 bases. Looked up from germline, CDR1 is LNHNV and CDR2 is YYDKDF (reference sequence). V lost 0 bases and J lost 5; bases outside the gene matches: 6. CDR3 size: 16 residues.

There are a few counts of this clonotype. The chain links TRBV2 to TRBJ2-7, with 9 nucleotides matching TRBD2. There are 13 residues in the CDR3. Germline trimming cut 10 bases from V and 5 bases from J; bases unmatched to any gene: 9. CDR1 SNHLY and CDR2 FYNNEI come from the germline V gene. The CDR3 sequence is CATRAGGLDEQYF. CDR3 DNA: TGTGCCACCCGGGCGGGAGGGCTCGACGAGCAGTACTTC.

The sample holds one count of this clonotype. The CDR3, as DNA: TGCAGTGCCAAGACCGATCAGCCCCAGCATTTT. It specifies CSAKTDQPQHF. The chain joins TRBV20-1 to TRBJ1-5; D remains unclear. From germline, CDR1 is DFQATT and CDR2 SNEGSKA (reference sequence). Trimming shortened V by 6 bases and J by 5 bases, and 8 bases separated the two germline ends. The CDR3 spans 11 residues.